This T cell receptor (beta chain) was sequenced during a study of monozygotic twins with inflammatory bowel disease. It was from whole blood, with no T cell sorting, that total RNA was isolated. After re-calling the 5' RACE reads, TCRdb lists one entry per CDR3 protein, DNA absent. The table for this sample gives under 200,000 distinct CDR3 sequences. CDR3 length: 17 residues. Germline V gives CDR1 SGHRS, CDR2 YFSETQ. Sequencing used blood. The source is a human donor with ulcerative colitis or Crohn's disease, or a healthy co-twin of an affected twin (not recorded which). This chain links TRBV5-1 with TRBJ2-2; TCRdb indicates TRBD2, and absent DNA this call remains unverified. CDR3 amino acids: CASSRSGSLVGTGELFF. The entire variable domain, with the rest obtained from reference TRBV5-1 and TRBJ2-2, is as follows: KAGVTQTPRYLIKTRGQQVTLSCSPISGHRSVSWYQQTPGQGLQFLFEYFSETQRNKGNFPGRFSGRQFSNSRSEMNVSTLELGDSALYLCASSRSGSLVGTGELFFGEGSRLTVL.